The 15 T cell receptor beta chains given below trace back to one sample, sequenced in a study of T cell responses to AZD1222 COVID-19 vaccine. Using immunoSEQ multiplex PCR, the repertoire was profiled, and TCRdb retains in-frame clones only, with some absent. The table lists around 190,000 clones, roughly 90% of them singletons. This specimen was peripheral blood, taken 28 days after the second AZD1222 dose. These receptors were collected from an adult who received the AZD1222 COVID-19 vaccine.

This sequence joins TRBV4-1 and TRBJ1-1, with D perhaps matching TRBD1 (6 bases). Trimming took off 0 bases at V and 6 bases at J, with 17 bases between the two ends. CDR1 is MGHRA, CDR2 YSYEKL, per germline. The CDR3 runs to 16 residues. CDR3 sequence (DNA): TGCGCCAGCAGCCAAGATGGGGGGCCAACTGACGCTGAAGCTTTCTTT. This gives the protein CASSQDGGPTDAEAFF.

The chain carries TRBV19 and TRBJ1-1; 11 bases fit TRBD1. Looked up from germline, CDR1 is LNHDA and CDR2 is SQIVND (reference sequence). CDR3 length equals 15 residues. The ends lost 6 bases at V and 2 bases at J; junction bases unmatched: 5. The CDR3 protein is CASRPDRGLNTEAFF. Written as DNA, the CDR3 is TGTGCCAGTAGGCCGGACAGGGGGCTTAACACTGAAGCTTTCTTT.

The chain combines TRBV19 with TRBJ1-1; D might be TRBD1 (6 bases). Germline V gene data show CDR1 as LNHDA and CDR2 as SQIVND (reference sequence). V was clipped by 5 bases and J by 1 base, with 14 bases between them. This CDR3 contains 15 residues. The CDR3 DNA sequence: TGTGCCAGTAGTCCCACGGACAGCTGGAACACTGAAGCTTTCTTT. Its protein is CASSPTDSWNTEAFF.

The genes are TRBV19 and TRBJ1-1, with a tentative D call TRBD1 (5 bases). Germline V gene lookup returns CDR1 LNHDA and CDR2 SQIVND (reference sequence). This CDR3 comprises 13 residues. Deletions cut 1 base from V and 11 bases from J, with 14 bases between. The CDR3 bases are TGTGCCAGTAGTATAGGGACACCGACGGGGGCTTTCTTT. Its protein product is CASSIGTPTGAFF.

This sequence joins TRBV5-1 and TRBJ2-2; TRBD2 is a possible D gene (6 bases). This CDR3 has 13 residues. V lost 2 bases and J 6 bases, leaving 8 bases between the germline ends. Germline values: CDR1 SGHRS, CDR2 YFSETQ. The CDR3, as DNA: TGCGCCAGCAGCTTCCCGGGGGCCGGGGAGCTGTTTTTT. It yields the protein CASSFPGAGELFF. Together with reference TRBV5-1 and TRBJ2-2, the CDR3 gives the full variable domain: KAGVTQTPRYLIKTRGQQVTLSCSPISGHRSVSWYQQTPGQGLQFLFEYFSETQRNKGNFPGRFSGRQFSNSRSEMNVSTLELGDSALYLCASSFPGAGELFFGEGSRLTVL.

This clone was counted a single time. The V and J genes are TRBV27 and TRBJ1-1; maybe TRBD1 (6 bases). Trimming removed 0 bases at V and 8 bases at J, with 16 bases between. CDR3 size: 15 residues. The germline gives CDR1 MNHEY, CDR2 SMNVEV (reference sequence). The CDR3 nucleotides read TGTGCCAGCAGTTTATCGGCAGGGGCCCCCCTAGAAGCTTTCTTT. It translates to CASSLSAGAPLEAFF.

The gene calls are TRBV2 and TRBJ1-4; TRBD1 matches 7 bases. V was clipped by 8 bases and J by 2 bases; unmatched bases: 5. This CDR3 region has 14 residues. Germline V gene sequence: CDR1 SNHLY, CDR2 FYNNEI. CDR3 sequence: CASSPTGTNEKLFF. DNA of the CDR3: TGTGCCAGCTCCCCGACAGGGACTAATGAAAAACTGTTTTTT. The entire variable domain, with the rest obtained from reference TRBV2 and TRBJ1-4, is as follows: EPEVTQTPSHQVTQMGQEVILRCVPISNHLYFYWYRQILGQKVEFLVSFYNNEISEKSEIFDDQFSVERPDGSNFTLKIRSTKLEDSAMYFCASSPTGTNEKLFFGSGTQLSVL.

The J gene is TRBJ2-3, the V gene TRBV6-2 or TRBV6-3; D uncertain. This CDR3 spans 15 amino acids. V gave up 2 bases and J gave up 2 bases, with 11 bases separating them. Germline V gene lookup returns CDR1 MNHEY and CDR2 SVGEGT. The CDR3 nucleotides read TGTGCCAGCAGTTACGGGTTCCACAACACAGATACGCAGTATTTT. As protein: CASSYGFHNTDTQYF.

The chain is built from TRBV6-2 or TRBV6-3 and TRBJ1-6, with D possibly TRBD1 on 6 matching bases. The V end lost 4 bases, the J end lost 9 bases, and 13 bases lay between the germline ends. Germline loops: CDR1 MNHEY, CDR2 SVGEGT. This CDR3 region has 14 residues. For the CDR3, the DNA is TGTGCCAGCAGTTCCGACAGGACCCTTTCACCCCTCCACTTT. Its translation: CASSSDRTLSPLHF.

The count of this clone is one. The CDR3 bases are TGTGCCAGCAGCCTGGTCGGTTGGGGACAAGAGACCCAGTACTTC. The encoded protein is CASSLVGWGQETQYF. This sequence joins TRBV5-4 and TRBJ2-5; D is ambiguous. Germline CDR1 is SGHNT and CDR2 is YYREEE (reference sequence). There are 15 residues in the CDR3. Between the trimmed V and J ends, which lost 4 bases and 2 bases, there was a span of 15 bases.

The chain combines TRBV9 with TRBJ1-2; D is uncertain. The CDR3 has 15 residues. Trimming stripped 4 bases from V and 0 bases from J, with 13 bases between. Germline V gene sequence: CDR1 SGDLS, CDR2 YYNGEE. The CDR3 nucleotides are TGTGCCAGCAGCCTAGCGAGCGGAACTAACTATGGCTACACCTTC. Translation: CASSLASGTNYGYTF. Combining the CDR3 with reference TRBV9 and TRBJ1-2 gives the whole variable domain DSGVTQTPKHLITATGQRVTLRCSPRSGDLSVYWYQQSLDQGLQFLIQYYNGEERAKGNILERFSAQQFPDLHSELNLSSLELGDSALYFCASSLASGTNYGYTFGSGTRLTVV.

The V and J genes are TRBV11-2 and TRBJ1-1; D is undetermined. CDR3 size: 15 residues. The ends were cut back, 1 base at V and 1 base at J, with 10 bases in the middle. Germline values: CDR1 SGHAT, CDR2 FQNNGV. In nucleotides, the CDR3 is TGTGCCAGCAGCTTAGTGACCGGGTCGAACACTGAAGCTTTCTTT. Protein product: CASSLVTGSNTEAFF.

This clone has only a few counts. The V call is TRBV6-6, the J call TRBJ2-7, with a possible D match to TRBD1 (6 bases). V was shortened by 6 bases and J by 2 bases, with 23 bases between the two germline ends. Germline lookup yields CDR1 MNHNY and CDR2 SVGAGI (reference sequence). The CDR3 totals 17 residues. Here the CDR3 reads CASSRTRTVGRPYEQYF. CDR3 DNA: TGTGCCAGCAGCCGAACAAGGACAGTAGGGAGACCCTACGAGCAGTACTTC.

The gene calls are TRBV5-6 and TRBJ1-2; D perhaps matches TRBD1 (5 bases). The CDR3 runs to 15 residues. V lost 3 bases and J 0 bases, leaving 12 bases between the germline ends. Germline CDR1 reads SGHDT; CDR2 reads YYEEEE. The CDR3, as DNA: TGTGCCAGCAGCTCCGTGGGCAGGGCTAACTATGGCTACACCTTC. Protein sequence: CASSSVGRANYGYTF.

The count of this clone is one. The gene calls are TRBV7-9 and TRBJ2-1, with 7 bases aligning to TRBD2. The germline V gene has CDR1 SEHNR and CDR2 FQNEAQ (reference sequence). V lost 6 bases and J lost 9; bases outside the gene matches: 8. This CDR3 is 13 amino acids long. In DNA form, the CDR3 reads TGTGCCAGCAGGGGGACTAAGGTTATTGAGCAGTTCTTC. Amino acid sequence: CASRGTKVIEQFF. The variable domain in full, with the rest retrieved from reference TRBV7-9 and TRBJ2-1, is DTGVSQNPRHKITKRGQNVTFRCDPISEHNRLYWYRQTLGQGPEFLTYFQNEAQLEKSRLLSDRFSAERPKGSFSTLEIQRTEQGDSAMYLCASRGTKVIEQFFGPGTRLTVL.